This TCR beta chain was recovered during a study of T cells in localized non-small cell lung cancer. This clone counts as medium-sized. Germline CDR1 and CDR2: MNHGY and SAAAGT. The CDR3 is made up of 15 amino acids. J was trimmed by 0 bases and V by 6 bases; bases with no gene match: 6. Measured with immunoSEQ multiplex PCR; TCRdb has only the in-frame clones, and not every one. The sample records some 1,400 clones, roughly 25% being singletons. This receptor was identified in a woman between 40 and 69 years old with stage I lung adenocarcinoma. This chain connects TRBV6-8 to TRBJ1-2, with 8 positions matching TRBD1. Sequencing used lung tumor tissue, obtained before any cancer treatment. The CDR3 protein is CASSTGTGSNYGYTF. As DNA, the CDR3 is TGTGCCAGCAGCACAGGGACAGGCTCTAACTATGGCTACACCTTC.